What follows are 31 T cell receptor beta chains derived from one specimen sequenced in a study of Graves' ophthalmopathy and Graves' hyperthyroidism. RNA transcripts were the template, and TCR beta CDR3 regions were amplified from them. Second-round multiplex PCR came after first-round RT-PCR with HTBI primers. TCRdb analysed the multiplex PCR reads with MiXCR anew, one entry per CDR3 protein. The sample lists about 660,000 distinct CDR3 sequences; just over 40% were seen once. Sequencing was performed on peripheral blood. The origin of the receptors is an adult man with Graves' ophthalmopathy.

This clonotype was picked up many times. This chain connects TRBV19 to TRBJ1-5; TRBD1 agrees at 9 bases. V dropped 6 bases and J dropped 6; count of bases not matched to a gene: 3. This CDR3 has 13 amino acids. Germline CDR1 reads LNHDA; CDR2 reads SQIVND (reference sequence). This CDR3 is CASRGTGTQPQHF. In DNA, the CDR3 is TGTGCCAGTAGGGGGACAGGGACTCAGCCCCAGCATTTT.

This clonotype occurred many times. The chain has TRBV14 and TRBJ1-1; perhaps TRBD1 as D (6 bases). Trimming pared 5 bases from V and 7 bases from J, leaving 11 bases between. The CDR3 contains 12 residues. CDR1 and CDR2 (germline): SGHDN, FVKESK. The CDR3 loop reads CASSTGTFEAFF. The CDR3, as DNA: TGTGCCAGCAGCACCGGGACATTTGAAGCTTTCTTT.

This clonotype was observed at least ten times. The rearrangement links TRBV15 to TRBJ1-1; D is undetermined. The germline CDR1 and CDR2 sequences are LNHNV and YYDKDF (reference sequence). With 0 bases removed from V and 5 bases from J, the gap between germline ends came to 7 bases. The CDR3 extends over 13 amino acids. CDR3 sequence (DNA): TGTGCCACCAGCAGAGAAGGGAGAACTGAAGCTTTCTTT. Residues: CATSREGRTEAFF. The complete variable domain, with remaining parts taken from reference TRBV15 and TRBJ1-1, reads DAMVIQNPRYQVTQFGKPVTLSCSQTLNHNVMYWYQQKSSQAPKLLFHYYDKDFNNEADTPDNFQSRRPNTSFCFLDIRSPGLGDTAMYLCATSREGRTEAFFGQGTRLTVV.

In this sample, this clonotype turned up a few times. This sequence joins TRBV5-1 and TRBJ2-7, with D maybe TRBD2 (6 bases). Germline V gene data show CDR1 as SGHRS and CDR2 as YFSETQ. Deletions cut 4 bases from V and 0 bases from J, with 14 bases between. The CDR3 loop spans 15 amino acids. The CDR3 is CASSKGLLTSYEQYF. Here the CDR3 DNA reads TGCGCCAGCAGCAAGGGACTCCTGACCTCCTACGAGCAGTACTTC.

V and J are TRBV12-3 or TRBV12-4 and TRBJ1-1; D unclear. The CDR3 has 12 amino acids. The V end lost 6 bases, the J end lost 5 bases, and 10 bases lay between the germline ends. This CDR3 reads CASRAADTEAFF. The CDR3, as DNA: TGTGCCAGCAGAGCAGCGGATACTGAAGCTTTCTTT.

Regarding this clonotype: No conserved phenylalanine or tryptophan is present at the end of the CDR3, so a read error is the likely explanation. V gene TRBV7-2 combines with J gene TRBJ1-1; no clear D. The germline V gene encodes CDR1 SGHTA and CDR2 FQGNSA. The CDR3 spans 14 residues. With 1 base removed from V and 6 bases from J, the gap between germline ends came to 12 bases. CDR3 DNA: TGTACCAGCAGCTTAGGCCAGATTTACGCTGAAGCTTTCTTG. Its translation is CTSSLGQIYAEAFL.

This clonotype was recorded at least ten times. The CDR3 reads CASSPRGAGRGETQYF. CDR3 sequence (DNA): TGTGCCAGCAGTCCCAGAGGAGCGGGGAGGGGGGAGACCCAGTACTTC. The chain couples TRBV12-3 or TRBV12-4 to TRBJ2-5; D perhaps matches TRBD2 (7 bases). The CDR3 length is 16 residues. Trimming removed 5 bases at V and 5 bases at J, with 21 bases between.

This clonotype occurred many times. This sequence joins TRBV7-9 and TRBJ1-1; 7 positions match TRBD1. The CDR3 has 14 amino acids. Trimming removed 6 bases from V and 4 bases from J; junction bases left unmatched: 8. Germline V gene data show CDR1 as SEHNR and CDR2 as FQNEAQ (reference sequence). The CDR3 DNA sequence: TGTGCCAGCAGGCAAACAGGGGTCGGCACTGAAGCTTTCTTT. Translation gives CASRQTGVGTEAFF.

The sample holds a few counts of this clonotype. The rearrangement links TRBV27 to TRBJ1-2; D is perhaps TRBD1 (5 bases). The CDR3 is 13 residues long. Germline V lookup: CDR1 MNHEY, CDR2 SMNVEV (reference sequence). The V end lost 2 bases, the J end lost 6 bases, and 10 bases lay between the germline ends. CDR3 sequence (DNA): TGTGCCAGCAGTTTAGGGGCAGGCCATGGCTACACCTTC. Its translation is CASSLGAGHGYTF.

The chain employs TRBV7-9 and TRBJ2-5; 7 nucleotides align to TRBD2. The V gene end was trimmed by 5 bases and the J gene end by 9 bases; junction bases not matched to a gene: 9. CDR3 size: 13 residues. CDR1 SEHNR and CDR2 FQNEAQ come from the germline V gene (reference sequence). CDR3 nucleotides: TGTGCCAGCAGCCTGGGGGGGGAACAGCCCCAGTACTTC. Its protein is CASSLGGEQPQYF.

A word on this clonotype: The junction and the germline gene differ at one end; a read error may be behind it. V gene TRBV12-3 or TRBV12-4 combines with J gene TRBJ2-6; D could derive from TRBD1 or TRBD2 (5 bases each). The CDR3 is made up of 12 amino acids. CDR3 bases: TGTGCCAGCACCCTAGGGGCGCGGACTCAAGCTTTC. Its translation: CASTLGARTQAF.

The V and J genes are TRBV4-2 and TRBJ1-1; D might be TRBD1 (6 bases). Trimming took off 1 base at V and 7 bases at J, with 16 bases between the two ends. This CDR3 is built from 15 residues. CDR1 LGHNA and CDR2 YNFKEQ come from the germline V gene. The CDR3 nucleotides read TGTGCCAGCAGCCAAGTGAAACAGGGATACAGTGAAGCTTTCTTT. Its protein is CASSQVKQGYSEAFF.

This chain connects TRBV5-8 to TRBJ1-6; TRBD1 matches 8 bases. Germline V CDR1 and CDR2: SGHTS, YDEGEE. The length of the CDR3 is 16 residues. The junction had 11 bases not matched to a gene; V was cut back by 5 bases and J by 7 bases. The CDR3 region has the DNA TGTGCCAGCAGACGGGGAGGGACAGGAGGCAATTCACCCCTCCACTTT. Protein sequence: CASRRGGTGGNSPLHF. The entire variable domain, with the rest obtained from reference TRBV5-8 and TRBJ1-6, is as follows: EAGVTQSPTHLIKTRGQQATLRCSPISGHTSVYWYQQALGLGLQFLLWYDEGEERNRGNFPPRFSGRQFPNYSSELNVNALELEDSALYLCASRRGGTGGNSPLHFGNGTRLTVT.

In its sample, this clonotype was seen many times. This chain joins TRBV19 and TRBJ2-2; D might be TRBD1 or TRBD2, each matching 5 bases. CDR1 and CDR2 from the germline V gene are LNHDA and SQIVND (reference sequence). With 6 bases removed from V and 3 bases from J, the gap between germline ends came to 20 bases. The CDR3 loop spans 17 amino acids. CDR3 residues: CASRLRGVLKDTGELFF. The CDR3 DNA reads TGTGCCAGTAGACTTAGAGGGGTGTTGAAGGACACCGGGGAGCTGTTTTTT.

This chain connects TRBV10-3 to TRBJ2-3; a weak D match, TRBD1 (6 bases). Trimming cost V 3 bases and J 4 bases, with 14 bases left between them. This CDR3 spans 15 amino acids. Germline CDR1 and CDR2: ENHRY and SYGVKD. CDR3 loop: CAISDRGGNSDTQYF. For the CDR3, the DNA is TGTGCCATCAGTGATCGAGGGGGAAACTCAGATACGCAGTATTTT.

The chain joins TRBV29-1 to TRBJ1-1, with D unclear. Germline assignment: CDR1 SQVTM and CDR2 ANQGSEA. Trimming removed 1 base at V and 5 bases at J, with 11 bases between. This CDR3 is 13 amino acids long. The DNA of the CDR3 is TGCAGCGTTGAAGGCAGCTCTGGGACTGAAGCTTTCTTT. Translated: CSVEGSSGTEAFF.

This clonotype has ten or more counts. This rearrangement joins TRBV10-3 to TRBJ1-1; no definite D call. The CDR3 covers 13 residues. V dropped 7 bases and J dropped 4 bases, with 13 bases sitting between them. The germline CDR1 and CDR2 sequences are ENHRY and SYGVKD. CDR3 sequence: CAITPGPATEAFF. The CDR3, as DNA: TGTGCCATCACTCCCGGACCGGCCACTGAAGCTTTCTTT.

The rearrangement joins TRBV29-1 to TRBJ1-1, with D possibly being TRBD1 (5 bases). Looked up from germline, CDR1 is SQVTM and CDR2 is ANQGSEA. The CDR3 contains 10 residues. The V gene lost 4 bases and the J gene lost 11 bases, with 11 bases spanning the gap. The CDR3 is CSVGYRYAFF. CDR3 in DNA: TGCAGCGTTGGGTACAGGTATGCTTTCTTT.

V is TRBV29-1 and J is TRBJ1-2; possible D gene TRBD1, 6 bases. The V end lost 8 bases, the J end lost 6 bases, and 16 bases lay between the germline ends. This CDR3 has 12 residues. Per germline, CDR1 SQVTM and CDR2 ANQGSEA. CDR3 region: CSSLRGYNGYTF. The CDR3 nucleotides are TGCAGCAGTTTAAGGGGGTATAATGGCTACACCTTC.

To note about this clonotype: This may come from a read error, since a much larger clone is one base off. The CDR3 end shows no conserved phenylalanine or tryptophan, and so a read error is likely. J is TRBJ2-7 and V is TRBV2, with D possibly being TRBD1 or TRBD2 (5 bases each). Trimming took 6 bases from V and 3 from J, leaving 9 bases between them. The germline V gene encodes CDR1 SNHLY and CDR2 FYNNEI. The CDR3 is made up of 12 amino acids. This CDR3 is CASRGRDYEQYL. In nucleotides, the CDR3 is TGTGCCAGCAGGGGACGGGACTACGAGCAGTACCTC.

In this sample, this clonotype turned up once. This chain joins TRBV2 and TRBJ2-7, with D possibly being TRBD2 (5 bases). CDR3 length: 11 amino acids. Germline CDR1 reads SNHLY; CDR2 reads FYNNEI. The V end was cut by 0 bases, the J end by 9 bases, with 6 bases between. As DNA, the CDR3 is TGTGCCAGCAGTGAAGCGGGAGTGCAGTACTTC. Translating it yields CASSEAGVQYF.

The CDR3 protein is CASSLARGLAGANTGELFF. The CDR3 bases are TGCGCCAGCAGCTTGGCCAGAGGACTAGCGGGAGCTAACACCGGGGAGCTGTTTTTT. The V gene is TRBV5-1, the J gene TRBJ2-2; 13 positions match TRBD2. The germline CDR1 and CDR2 sequences are SGHRS and YFSETQ. Trimming took 0 bases from V and 2 from J; bases not matched to a gene: 7. The CDR3 spans 19 residues.

This clonotype was counted ten times or more. The V gene is TRBV7-3, the J gene TRBJ2-7, with D perhaps assigned TRBD1 or TRBD2 (5 bases each). Germline lookup yields CDR1 SGHTA and CDR2 FQGTGA. The CDR3 is made up of 17 amino acids. The V end lost 4 bases, the J end lost 3 bases, and 22 bases lay between the germline ends. This CDR3 reads CASSSNRGQGRNYEQYF. Written as DNA, the CDR3 is TGTGCCAGCAGCTCAAACAGAGGGCAGGGTAGAAACTACGAGCAGTACTTC.

This clonotype was observed at least ten times. The chain has TRBV20-1 and TRBJ1-1; TRBD1 might be the D (5 bases). Germline V gene data show CDR1 as DFQATT and CDR2 as SNEGSKA (reference sequence). V lost 6 bases to trimming and J lost 1 base, with 12 bases between them. The CDR3 is 13 amino acids. CDR3 DNA sequence: TGCAGTGCCGAGGGCGGGACGAACACTGAAGCTTTCTTT. Amino acids: CSAEGGTNTEAFF.

The chain uses TRBV19 and TRBJ2-6; the D is unclear. V was clipped by 6 bases and J by 4 bases, with 7 bases between them. The CDR3 consists of 13 residues. Germline V gene sequence: CDR1 LNHDA, CDR2 SQIVND (reference sequence). CDR3 region: CASRVQGANVLTF. CDR3 bases: TGTGCCAGTAGGGTACAGGGGGCCAACGTCCTGACTTTC.

A note on this clonotype: The junction shows a germline mismatch at one end, possibly a read error. The chain links TRBV5-8 to TRBJ1-1; D uncertain. Per germline, CDR1 SGHTS and CDR2 YDEGEE. This CDR3 has 12 amino acids. CDR3 bases: TGTGCCAGCAGCTTAAGTTACACCGAAGCTTTCTTT. It translates to CASSLSYTEAFF.

The J gene is TRBJ1-1, the V gene TRBV20-1; 8 bases map to TRBD1. The germline V gene encodes CDR1 DFQATT and CDR2 SNEGSKA (reference sequence). The CDR3 is made up of 12 amino acids. CDR3 DNA: TGCAGCCAAGAAATCAGGGGGCAGCGAGCTTTCTTT. Its protein is CSQEIRGQRAFF.

This clonotype has at least ten counts. This rearrangement joins TRBV19 to TRBJ2-6, with TRBD2 matching 7 bases. Germline trimming cut 2 bases from V and 4 bases from J; bases unmatched to any gene: 11. The CDR3 sequence is 18 residues long. Per the germline V gene, CDR1 is LNHDA and CDR2 is SQIVND (reference sequence). Here the CDR3 reads CASSIRGGRRSGANVLTF. The CDR3 nucleotides are TGTGCCAGTAGTATAAGGGGAGGGCGACGATCCGGGGCCAACGTCCTGACTTTC.

This clonotype was seen ten or more times. The chain combines TRBV20-1 with TRBJ1-1, with D possibly matching TRBD1 (6 bases). Per germline, CDR1 DFQATT and CDR2 SNEGSKA (reference sequence). The CDR3 contains 15 residues. V lost 8 bases to trimming and J lost 5 bases, with 24 bases between them. The CDR3 is CSPRGGQESGTEAFF. CDR3 coding DNA: TGCAGTCCACGGGGGGGGCAGGAATCGGGGACTGAAGCTTTCTTT.

This clonotype has a count of ten or more. The genes are TRBV7-8 and TRBJ2-5; D is possibly TRBD2 (7 bases). Germline CDR1 is SGHVS and CDR2 is FQNEAQ. V lost 3 bases and J 0 bases, leaving 17 bases between the germline ends. The CDR3 covers 17 residues. The CDR3 DNA reads as TGTGCCAGCAGCTTGTATGGCGGGGGCCTTTACCAAGAGACCCAGTACTTC. Its protein product is CASSLYGGGLYQETQYF.

The chain combines TRBV7-9 with TRBJ1-2; the D gene is possibly TRBD1 (6 bases). V lost 6 bases and J 4 bases, leaving 21 bases between the germline ends. There are 16 residues in the CDR3. Germline V gives CDR1 SEHNR, CDR2 FQNEAQ (reference sequence). CDR3 in amino acids: CASSQGHPGEIYGYTF. In DNA, the CDR3 is TGTGCCAGCAGTCAGGGACATCCCGGGGAGATCTATGGCTACACCTTC.